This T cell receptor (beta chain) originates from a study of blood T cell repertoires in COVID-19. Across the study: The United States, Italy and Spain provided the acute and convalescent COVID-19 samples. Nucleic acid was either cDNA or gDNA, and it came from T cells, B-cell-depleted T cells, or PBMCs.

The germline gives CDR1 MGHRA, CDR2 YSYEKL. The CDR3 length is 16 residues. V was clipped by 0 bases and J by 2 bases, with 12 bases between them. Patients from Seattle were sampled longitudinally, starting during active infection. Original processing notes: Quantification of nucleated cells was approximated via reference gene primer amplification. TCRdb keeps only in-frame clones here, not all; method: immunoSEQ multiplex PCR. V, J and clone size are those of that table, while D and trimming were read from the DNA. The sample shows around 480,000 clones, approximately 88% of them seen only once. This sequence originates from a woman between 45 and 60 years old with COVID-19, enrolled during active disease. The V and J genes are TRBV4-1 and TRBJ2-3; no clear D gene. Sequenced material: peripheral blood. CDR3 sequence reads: CASSQEWIQLTDTQYF. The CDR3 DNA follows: TGCGCCAGCAGCCAAGAATGGATACAGCTCACAGATACGCAGTATTTT.